The clone carrying this T cell receptor beta chain was counted ten times or more. TCRdb analysed the 5' RACE reads with MiXCR anew, one entry per CDR3 protein. The sample includes 15,000 to 25,000 distinct CDR3 sequences, approximately 4% of them seen just once. The data belong to a study of early T cells in non-severe SARS-CoV-2 infection. The wider study: Sequencing was performed on bulk RNA from unsorted whole blood, leaving chains unpaired.

The source of this sequence is an adult who was a healthcare worker with PCR-confirmed SARS-CoV-2 infection or an uninfected control (not recorded which). The sample taken for sequencing was whole blood.

The CDR3 region has the DNA TGTGCCAGCAGCGTAGGAAGCGGCGGGGGGCAGCAAGAGACCCAGTACTTC. This sequence encodes CASSVGSGGGQQETQYF. The chain couples TRBV9 to TRBJ2-5, with 8 bases lining up with TRBD2. CDR3 length equals 17 residues. Per the germline V gene, CDR1 is SGDLS and CDR2 is YYNGEE. V dropped 0 bases and J dropped 2; count of bases not matched to a gene: 9.